Listed here are 26 T cell receptor beta chains from one sample, sequenced in a study of regulatory T cells in long-lasting Graves disease listed by TCRdb under 2021. Library prep was done by multiplex PCR. Reads for this sample came from an Illumina HiSeq 4000. iRepertoire HTBI primers and Arm-PCR amplification of CDR3 regions were used to construct TCR beta libraries. Using fastp at Q25 and MiXCR, TCRdb reprocessed the public reads and kept productive beta chains. Rows are unified per CDR3 protein, each entry keeping the most common DNA and genes. Across this sample there are around 240,000 distinct CDR3 sequences, with about 20% seen only once. The ten biggest clones cover 11% to 15% of the sample. The intended sense of this specimen's time point label: newly diagnosed GD, antithyroid drugs for less than 3 months. RNA was extracted from PBMCs in TRIzol for both TCR sequencing and RNA sequencing.

Separately, the same data were catalogued under a study of T cells in Graves' hyperthyroidism and ophthalmopathy.

Sequenced here: peripheral blood mononuclear cells (PBMCs), sampled at new diagnosis, from a patient treated with antithyroid drugs. These receptors were obtained from a woman in her thirties with Graves disease. Donor details come from another sample of the same person, matched by shared clones.

In this sample, this clonotype turned up many times. The chain is built from TRBV5-1 and TRBJ1-2; D is undetermined. Per germline, CDR1 SGHRS and CDR2 YFSETQ. The CDR3 has 15 amino acids. V was shortened by 0 bases and J by 4 bases, with 13 bases between the two germline ends. CDR3 nucleotide sequence: TGCGCCAGCAGCTTGGATTCGCTGGCCGCCTATGGCTACACCTTC. Translation gives CASSLDSLAAYGYTF. Combining the CDR3 with reference TRBV5-1 and TRBJ1-2 gives the whole variable domain KAGVTQTPRYLIKTRGQQVTLSCSPISGHRSVSWYQQTPGQGLQFLFEYFSETQRNKGNFPGRFSGRQFSNSRSEMNVSTLELGDSALYLCASSLDSLAAYGYTFGSGTRLTVV.

On this clonotype itself: It differs at one base from a far larger clone, so likely a read error. The V gene is TRBV12-3 or TRBV12-4, the J gene TRBJ2-7; TRBD1 might be the D (6 bases). Deletions cut 6 bases from V and 7 bases from J, with 28 bases between. This CDR3 comprises 17 residues. The CDR3 loop reads CASSPTRKTGGGNEQYF. Here the CDR3 DNA reads TGTGCCAGCAGCCCCACCCGGAAGACAGGCGGAGGCAATGAGCAGTACTTC.

The CDR3 sequence: CASSILAGVSTDTQYF. The CDR3 coding sequence is TGCGCCAGCAGCATACTAGCGGGGGTTAGCACAGATACGCAGTATTTT. The rearrangement links TRBV5-1 to TRBJ2-3; 11 bases agree with TRBD2. With V trimmed by 4 bases and J by 0 bases, 4 bases remained unmatched. The CDR3 has 16 amino acids. CDR1 is SGHRS and CDR2 is YFSETQ in the germline V gene. Variable domain in full (rest from reference TRBV5-1 and TRBJ2-3): KAGVTQTPRYLIKTRGQQVTLSCSPISGHRSVSWYQQTPGQGLQFLFEYFSETQRNKGNFPGRFSGRQFSNSRSEMNVSTLELGDSALYLCASSILAGVSTDTQYFGPGTRLTVL.

This clonotype was counted ten times or more. The V call is TRBV13, the J call TRBJ2-5; possibly TRBD2 for D (5 bases). CDR1 and CDR2 from the germline V gene are PRHDT and FYEKMQ (reference sequence). Trimming cost V 5 bases and J 3 bases, with 16 bases left between them. The CDR3 is made up of 15 amino acids. The CDR3 DNA is TGTGCCAGCAGCCCGCGGACTGTGGCGGAAGAGACCCAGTACTTC. Encoded protein: CASSPRTVAEETQYF.

This clonotype was seen ten or more times. The rearrangement uses TRBV20-1 and TRBJ2-5; tentatively, D is TRBD1 (6 bases). This CDR3 has 14 amino acids. V was pared by 7 bases and J by 5 bases, with 20 bases between. Per germline, CDR1 DFQATT and CDR2 SNEGSKA (reference sequence). The DNA of the CDR3 is TGCAGTGTTGGGGGCCCGGACCGCGGGGAGACCCAGTACTTC. Residues: CSVGGPDRGETQYF.

This clonotype showed up many times. CDR3 coding DNA: TGTGCCAGCAGTGAAGTTGACAGGGTATTCTTGAGGGAAGAGACCCAGTACTTC. Protein product: CASSEVDRVFLREETQYF. The rearrangement links TRBV25-1 to TRBJ2-5; the match to TRBD1 covers 7 bases. CDR3 length: 18 amino acids. Germline V gene lookup returns CDR1 MGHDK and CDR2 SYGVNS. J gave up 3 bases and V 2 bases, and 15 bases lay outside the gene matches.

V is TRBV5-1 and J is TRBJ2-1, with 11 bases lining up with TRBD2. This CDR3 is built from 15 residues. Germline CDR1 SGHRS, CDR2 YFSETQ. V shed 2 bases, J shed 6 bases, and the junction held 4 bases outside the gene matches. CDR3 sequence (DNA): TGCGCCAGCAGCTTTACTAGCGGGAGTCGCAATGAGCAGTTCTTC. It yields the protein CASSFTSGSRNEQFF.

This chain connects TRBV18 to TRBJ1-3; 10 bases map to TRBD1. CDR3 size: 16 residues. Trimming took 1 base from V and 7 from J; bases not matched to a gene: 7. From germline, CDR1 is KGHSH and CDR2 LQKENI. Written as DNA, the CDR3 is TGTGCCAGCTCACCACGGGCGGCGGACAGGGGGAACACCATATATTTT. This encodes CASSPRAADRGNTIYF.

At least ten counts were recorded for this clonotype. The rearrangement uses TRBV20-1 and TRBJ2-1; 8 bases align to TRBD2. This CDR3 contains 15 residues. Germline CDR1 and CDR2: DFQATT and SNEGSKA (reference sequence). The ends lost 1 base at V and 3 bases at J; junction bases unmatched: 5. This chain's CDR3 is CSARGDGGGYNEQFF. The CDR3 region has the DNA TGCAGTGCTAGAGGGGACGGGGGGGGCTACAATGAGCAGTTCTTC.

This clonotype was counted at least ten times. This rearrangement joins TRBV29-1 to TRBJ2-3, with TRBD2 matching over 11 bases. Germline loops: CDR1 SQVTM, CDR2 ANQGSEA. The V and J ends lost 6 bases and 2 bases, in that order; junction bases with no gene match: 4. The CDR3 is made up of 14 amino acids. DNA of the CDR3: TGCAGCGTCCTGGGACTAGCGGACACAGATACGCAGTATTTT. It specifies CSVLGLADTDTQYF.

This clonotype appeared once. V gene TRBV20-1 combines with J gene TRBJ2-7, with 8 bases matching TRBD2. Germline V CDR1 and CDR2: DFQATT, SNEGSKA (reference sequence). The CDR3 sequence is 16 residues long. Unmatched junction bases numbered 7, after V lost 0 bases and J lost 0 bases. CDR3 nucleotide sequence: TGCAGTGCTAGAGATCCCGCGGGAGGTGTCTCCTACGAGCAGTACTTC. It encodes CSARDPAGGVSYEQYF.

This clonotype was recorded many times. CDR3 sequence: CASSAGGAFSYEQYF. The DNA of the CDR3 is TGCGCCAGCAGCGCGGGGGGGGCCTTCTCCTACGAGCAGTACTTC. The rearrangement uses TRBV5-1 and TRBJ2-7, with 9 bases that match TRBD2. The CDR3 extends over 15 amino acids. CDR1 and CDR2 (germline): SGHRS, YFSETQ. V lost 4 bases, J lost 0 bases, and 5 bases stayed unmatched.

Points on this clonotype: A far larger clone differs by one base, so this is likely a read error. Since the CDR3 does not end with the conserved phenylalanine or tryptophan, this likely comes from a read error. The CDR3: CASSESLAGVQETQYL. The CDR3 DNA sequence: TGTGCCAGCAGTGAAAGCCTAGCGGGGGTACAAGAGACCCAGTACCTC. The gene calls are TRBV6-2 or TRBV6-3 and TRBJ2-5; TRBD2 agrees at 10 bases. This CDR3 spans 16 amino acids. CDR1 is MNHEY and CDR2 is SVGEGT in the germline V gene. V lost 5 bases to trimming and J lost 2 bases; unmatched junction nucleotides: 8.

This clonotype has ten or more counts. V is TRBV5-1 and J is TRBJ2-3; a possible D gene is TRBD2 (7 bases). Germline CDR1 reads SGHRS; CDR2 reads YFSETQ. V lost 4 bases, J lost 5 bases, and 14 bases lay in between. The CDR3 is 14 amino acids. The chain's CDR3 is CASSPGGREDTQYF. For the CDR3, the DNA is TGCGCCAGCAGCCCGGGGGGCAGGGAAGATACGCAGTATTTT.

This clonotype was seen at least ten times. J is TRBJ1-2 and V is TRBV15; the match to TRBD1 covers 11 bases. Unmatched junction bases numbered 9, after V lost 3 bases and J lost 6 bases. The length of the CDR3 is 16 residues. Germline CDR1 and CDR2: LNHNV and YYDKDF (reference sequence). The CDR3: CATSSGLGTGGHGYTF. CDR3 DNA sequence: TGTGCCACCAGCAGCGGCCTCGGGACAGGGGGTCATGGCTACACCTTC.

This clonotype was detected ten times or more. The CDR3 bases are TGTGCCAGCAGCTTAGCAGGGTGGGAGGGCTACACCTTC. This sequence encodes CASSLAGWEGYTF. The chain couples TRBV7-2 to TRBJ1-2; no clear D. CDR1 and CDR2 from the germline V gene are SGHTA and FQGNSA. This CDR3 region has 13 residues. Deletions cut 0 bases from V and 8 bases from J, with 10 bases between.

Notes on this clonotype: A much larger clone lies one base from this, so it may be a read error. The CDR3 nucleotides are TGTGCCAGCAGTTCTATGGGGACAGGTGGAGCAGATACGCAGTATTTT. This translates into CASSSMGTGGADTQYF. The rearrangement uses TRBV6-9 and TRBJ2-3; 8 bases line up with TRBD1. Per germline, CDR1 MNHGY and CDR2 SVAAGI. CDR3 size: 16 residues. The J segment lost 4 bases and the V segment lost 4 bases, leaving 10 bases of the junction unmatched.

The V and J genes are TRBV6-1 and TRBJ2-6; D may be TRBD1 or TRBD2 (5 bases each). Per germline, CDR1 MNHNS and CDR2 SASEGT. This CDR3 region has 14 residues. Trimming stripped 7 bases from V and 0 bases from J, with 7 bases between. CDR3 protein: CASTGTSGANVLTF. The CDR3 nucleotides read TGTGCCAGCACCGGGACCTCTGGGGCCAACGTCCTGACTTTC.

The table lists this clonotype with many counts. This chain connects TRBV20-1 to TRBJ2-5; maybe TRBD2 (5 bases). V was trimmed by 6 bases and J by 1 base, leaving 9 bases between them. Germline V gene sequence: CDR1 DFQATT, CDR2 SNEGSKA (reference sequence). This CDR3 region has 12 residues. CDR3 protein: CSAGVSQETQYF. In DNA, the CDR3 is TGCAGTGCCGGGGTCTCCCAAGAGACCCAGTACTTC.

This clonotype was found many times. The chain combines TRBV7-2 with TRBJ1-5, with D possibly matching TRBD1 (5 bases). Germline-derived CDR1 and CDR2 are SGHTA and FQGNSA. V lost 6 bases and J lost 5, with 11 bases in between. This CDR3 is built from 13 residues. In DNA, the CDR3 is TGTGCCAGCAGTCACGGGGGAGATCAGCCCCAGCATTTT. It codes for CASSHGGDQPQHF.

The sample holds many counts of this clonotype. The genes are TRBV5-1 and TRBJ1-1; TRBD1 is a possible D gene (5 bases). V lost 4 bases and J 5 bases, leaving 18 bases between the germline ends. CDR1 is SGHRS and CDR2 is YFSETQ in the germline V gene. CDR3 size: 15 residues. This CDR3 is CASSAPGRGLTEAFF. CDR3 bases: TGCGCCAGCAGCGCCCCCGGTCGGGGGTTGACTGAAGCTTTCTTT.

The chain combines TRBV5-1 with TRBJ2-7; no firm D call. The CDR3 is made up of 14 amino acids. Between the trimmed V and J ends, which lost 3 bases and 0 bases, there was a span of 10 bases. Germline-derived CDR1 and CDR2 are SGHRS and YFSETQ. CDR3 coding DNA: TGCGCCAGCAGCTCCACCGGCAGCTCCTACGAGCAGTACTTC. It is translated as CASSSTGSSYEQYF.

This clonotype occurred many times. V is TRBV6-1 and J is TRBJ2-1; 10 bases are shared with TRBD2. Looked up from germline, CDR1 is MNHNS and CDR2 is SASEGT. The CDR3 contains 16 residues. V gave up 8 bases and J gave up 8 bases; unmatched junction bases: 15. CDR3 bases: TGTGCCAGCTCGCTCCTCGGGCTAGCGGGGGCCTATGAGCAGTTCTTC. It translates to CASSLLGLAGAYEQFF.

The chain carries TRBV2 and TRBJ1-2; 8 bases are shared with TRBD1. The CDR3 is made up of 14 amino acids. V lost 6 bases and J lost 2; bases outside the gene matches: 5. Per the germline V gene, CDR1 is SNHLY and CDR2 is FYNNEI. CDR3 loop: CASRGRTGNYGYTF. The CDR3 DNA is TGTGCCAGCAGGGGTAGGACAGGGAACTATGGCTACACCTTC.

This clonotype occurred many times. The rearrangement joins TRBV20-1 to TRBJ1-1; TRBD1 is a possible D gene (5 bases). Germline lookup yields CDR1 DFQATT and CDR2 SNEGSKA (reference sequence). V was trimmed by 6 bases and J by 5 bases, leaving 16 bases between them. CDR3 length: 13 residues. CDR3 sequence (DNA): TGCAGTGCGGAGAGGGGTTCCGAAACTGAAGCTTTCTTT. As protein: CSAERGSETEAFF.

This clonotype was counted at least ten times. V and J are TRBV5-1 and TRBJ1-1; D gene ambiguous. V was cut by 1 base and J by 0 bases, with 13 bases left in between. Per the germline V gene, CDR1 is SGHRS and CDR2 is YFSETQ. The CDR3 contains 16 residues. The CDR3 sequence: CASSLRAGRMNTEAFF. DNA of the CDR3: TGCGCCAGCAGCTTGAGGGCAGGTCGAATGAACACTGAAGCTTTCTTT.